The 15 T cell receptor beta chains listed next were all sequenced from one sample in a study of neurological immune-mediated disorders. In TCRdb, the 5' RACE reads were re-called with MiXCR into one record per CDR3 protein. Of over 50,000 distinct CDR3 sequences in the sample, roughly 4.9% were seen once. Source material: PBMCs. The origin of the receptors is a human donor with multiple sclerosis. The donor label of this sample is uncertain.

In its sample, this clonotype was seen many times. The chain recombines TRBV12-3 or TRBV12-4 with TRBJ1-1; D might be TRBD1 (5 bases). The CDR3 covers 13 residues. The germline V and J ends were trimmed by 2 bases and 6 bases, with 10 bases remaining between them. The CDR3 sequence is CASSLNVRAEAFF. Written as DNA, the CDR3 is TGTGCCAGCAGTTTAAACGTCAGGGCTGAAGCTTTCTTT.

This clonotype was counted at least ten times. The chain employs TRBV3-1 and TRBJ1-1; possible D gene TRBD1, 5 bases. V lost 2 bases to trimming and J lost 5 bases, with 12 bases between them. This CDR3 has 14 amino acids. Germline V lookup: CDR1 LGHDT, CDR2 YNNKEL (reference sequence). The DNA for the CDR3 is TGTGCCAGCAGCCAACGGGGACCACCGACTGAAGCTTTCTTT. Translated: CASSQRGPPTEAFF.

This clonotype was seen at least ten times. The J gene is TRBJ2-1, the V gene TRBV12-3 or TRBV12-4, with D perhaps TRBD1 (5 bases). This CDR3 is 15 amino acids long. The ends were cut back, 3 bases at V and 3 bases at J, with 12 bases in the middle. The CDR3 loop reads CASSFPGQGYNEQFF. CDR3 coding DNA: TGTGCCAGCAGTTTCCCCGGCCAGGGCTACAATGAGCAGTTCTTC.

This clonotype occurred many times. The V gene is TRBV18, the J gene TRBJ1-1; weak D call: TRBD1 (6 bases). CDR1 and CDR2 from the germline V gene are KGHSH and LQKENI. There are 12 residues in the CDR3. V was pared by 1 base and J by 8 bases, with 8 bases between. The CDR3 sequence is CASSPRQVEAFF. The CDR3 DNA is TGTGCCAGCTCACCACGACAGGTAGAAGCTTTCTTT. Looking up the rest from reference TRBV18 and TRBJ1-1 gives the full variable domain: NAGVMQNPRHLVRRRGQEARLRCSPMKGHSHVYWYRQLPEEGLKFMVYLQKENIIDESGMPKERFSAEFPKEGPSILRIQQVVRGDSAAYFCASSPRQVEAFFGQGTRLTVV.

This clonotype has at least ten counts. This chain links TRBV6-5 with TRBJ1-2; D perhaps matches TRBD1 (5 bases). Trimming cost V 0 bases and J 8 bases, with 13 bases left between them. This CDR3 contains 14 residues. The germline V gene has CDR1 MNHEY and CDR2 SVGAGI. This chain's CDR3 is CASSYSGRGRGYTF. As DNA, the CDR3 is TGTGCCAGCAGTTACTCAGGGAGGGGACGAGGCTACACCTTC.

This chain links TRBV5-1 with TRBJ1-1; D may be TRBD1 (5 bases). The V and J ends lost 6 bases and 0 bases respectively, with 9 bases between them. Germline CDR1 is SGHRS and CDR2 is YFSETQ. CDR3 length: 13 residues. CDR3 nucleotide sequence: TGCGCCAGCATTGGGGGGGTGAACACTGAAGCTTTCTTT. As protein: CASIGGVNTEAFF.

The table lists this clonotype with many counts. The chain links TRBV10-3 to TRBJ1-1; a weak D match, TRBD1 (5 bases). The ends were cut back, 3 bases at V and 4 bases at J, with 12 bases in the middle. The CDR3 is 14 amino acids. The germline CDR1 and CDR2 sequences are ENHRY and SYGVKD. CDR3 sequence reads: CAISDSGLGTEAFF. The CDR3, as DNA: TGTGCCATCAGTGACTCGGGGCTCGGCACTGAAGCTTTCTTT.

This clonotype was detected ten times or more. V gene TRBV24-1 combines with J gene TRBJ2-3; D gene uncertain. Trimming removed 1 base at V and 0 bases at J, with 7 bases between. The germline gives CDR1 KGHDR, CDR2 SFDVKD. This CDR3 is built from 15 residues. CDR3 sequence: CATSDLQDSTDTQYF. CDR3 DNA: TGTGCCACCAGTGATTTACAAGACAGCACAGATACGCAGTATTTT.

This clonotype occurred many times. This sequence joins TRBV5-1 and TRBJ2-1, with a possible D match to TRBD1 (5 bases). Germline CDR1 and CDR2: SGHRS and YFSETQ. The CDR3 consists of 13 residues. Trimming cost V 1 base and J 9 bases, with 11 bases left between them. The CDR3 sequence: CASSLRQGGEQFF. As DNA, the CDR3 is TGCGCCAGCAGCTTGAGGCAGGGCGGTGAGCAGTTCTTC.

This clonotype was counted many times. The rearrangement uses TRBV6-5 and TRBJ2-1; a weak D match, TRBD1 (6 bases). V gave up 6 bases and J gave up 7 bases, with 19 bases separating them. This CDR3 spans 15 amino acids. The germline V gene encodes CDR1 MNHEY and CDR2 SVGAGI. The CDR3 DNA sequence: TGTGCCAGCAGAAACAGGGCTCCCTCTCGGAATGAGCAGTTCTTC. Translated, it gives CASRNRAPSRNEQFF.

This clonotype was recorded at least ten times. The V and J genes are TRBV13 and TRBJ1-2, with D tentatively TRBD1 (6 bases). The CDR3 sequence is 14 residues long. The germline gives CDR1 PRHDT, CDR2 FYEKMQ (reference sequence). Trimming stripped 6 bases from V and 4 bases from J, with 15 bases between. The CDR3 coding sequence is TGTGCCAGCAGGTTGGGGGGGACATTCTATGGCTACACCTTC. Amino acid sequence: CASRLGGTFYGYTF. Combining the CDR3 with reference TRBV13 and TRBJ1-2 gives the whole variable domain AAGVIQSPRHLIKEKRETATLKCYPIPRHDTVYWYQQGPGQDPQFLISFYEKMQSDKGSIPDRFSAQQFSDYHSELNMSSLELGDSALYFCASRLGGTFYGYTFGSGTRLTVV.

This clonotype was seen ten or more times. The gene calls are TRBV20-1 and TRBJ2-1; 12 bases fit TRBD2. The CDR3 sequence is 15 residues long. Trimming removed 1 base from V and 10 bases from J; junction bases left unmatched: 8. From germline, CDR1 is DFQATT and CDR2 SNEGSKA (reference sequence). CDR3: CSARVSGLAGREQFF. CDR3 coding DNA: TGCAGTGCTAGAGTCTCCGGACTAGCGGGGCGGGAGCAGTTCTTC.

Many counts were recorded for this clonotype. The V and J genes are TRBV20-1 and TRBJ1-1; D may be TRBD1 (6 bases). CDR3 length: 12 residues. Germline V gene sequence: CDR1 DFQATT, CDR2 SNEGSKA (reference sequence). V was cut by 6 bases and J by 7 bases, with 15 bases left in between. CDR3 nucleotide sequence: TGCAGTGCCACGGTGGGGGCCCGTGAAGCTTTCTTT. Its protein is CSATVGAREAFF.

Regarding this clonotype: Just one base apart from a much larger clone, this may be a read error. In DNA form, the CDR3 reads TGTGTCACTAGAACTGCTAAGACAGTGGATGAGCAGTTCTTC. Amino acids: CVTRTAKTVDEQFF. V and J are TRBV15 and TRBJ2-1; D assignment may be TRBD1 or TRBD2 (5 bases each). CDR1 and CDR2 from the germline V gene are LNHNV and YYDKDF (reference sequence). The CDR3 extends over 14 amino acids. The full variable domain, with the rest looked up from reference TRBV15 and TRBJ2-1, is DAMVIQNPRYQVTQFGKPVTLSCSQTLNHNVMYWYQQKSSQAPKLLFHYYDKDFNNEADTPDNFQSRRPNTSFCFLDIRSPGLGDTAMYLCVTRTAKTVDEQFFGPGTRLTVL.

This clonotype showed up just once. The V and J genes are TRBV7-6 and TRBJ2-1; TRBD2 matches 10 bases. The V gene's germline CDR1 is SGHVS and CDR2 FNYEAQ. J gave up 0 bases and V 5 bases, and 13 bases lay outside the gene matches. The CDR3 spans 19 residues. The CDR3 DNA is TGTGCCAGCAGCCTGCTAGGTAGCGGGGGGTCCGGCTCCTACAATGAGCAGTTCTTC. Translation gives CASSLLGSGGSGSYNEQFF.